The text below deals with one TCR beta chain. The sample comes from a study of shared clonotypes between healthy human individuals. CD45RO negativity and positive selection for CCR7 defined naive CD8 cells, a population that excluded terminally differentiated effector memory CD45RA+ cells. Sequencing used immunoSEQ multiplex PCR; TCRdb keeps in-frame clones, though not all of them. This table has some 740,000 clones, around 92% appearing once. The sequence was obtained from a young man in good health. The specimen sequenced was naive CD8+ T cells sorted from blood.

CDR3: CAISDPPTGGGEQFF. Written as DNA, the CDR3 is TGTGCCATCAGTGATCCCCCTACAGGGGGCGGTGAGCAGTTCTTC. J is TRBJ2-1 and V is TRBV10-3; 9 nucleotides line up with TRBD1. The ends lost 3 bases at V and 9 bases at J; junction bases unmatched: 9. CDR3 size: 15 residues. The germline V gene encodes CDR1 ENHRY and CDR2 SYGVKD.